A selection of T cell receptor beta chains follows, all from one sample in a study of shared clonotypes between healthy human individuals. Libraries were prepared by immunoSEQ multiplex PCR; TCRdb keeps only in-frame clonotypes and omits some of them. Among some 1 million clones listed, 60% to 80% were seen once. Specimen: memory CD4+ T cells sorted from blood. Receptors were obtained from a man younger than 35 in good health. Each CDR3 is given with its conserved first and last residue. A D gene is named only where the DNA matches it firmly. Expanded clones get a size class; other rows say once, few or many, or leave the size out.

j_call d_call clone_size v_call cdr3_aa cdr3_nt
TRBJ2-7 NA once TRBV2 CASRGVGAGNEQYF TGTGCCAGCAGGGGGGTCGGTGCGGGGAACGAGCAGTACTTC
TRBJ2-1 NA NA TRBV29-1 CSVEKVEGYNEQFF TGCAGCGTTGAAAAAGTCGAGGGGTACAATGAGCAGTTCTTC
TRBJ1-5 NA few TRBV6-1 CASSELAQNNQPQHF TGTGCCAGCAGTGAACTGGCACAGAACAATCAGCCCCAGCATTTT
TRBJ2-7 NA once TRBV18 CASSPTGATAYEQYF TGTGCCAGCTCACCTACGGGAGCCACAGCCTACGAGCAGTACTTC
TRBJ2-5 NA NA TRBV5-6 CASSLSPTQETQYF TGTGCCAGCAGCTTGTCCCCTACTCAAGAGACCCAGTACTTC
TRBJ1-1 NA once TRBV27 CASSPIPRDRHMNTEAFF TGTGCCAGCAGTCCAATCCCGCGAGACAGACACATGAACACTGAAGCTTTCTTT
TRBJ2-1 TRBD2 NA TRBV7-9 CASSRRLAGTNEQFF TGTGCCAGCAGCCGCCGACTAGCGGGAACCAATGAGCAGTTCTTC
TRBJ2-2 NA NA TRBV7-2 CASSFVGNTGELFF TGTGCCAGCAGCTTTGTGGGGAACACCGGGGAGCTGTTTTTT
TRBJ1-1 NA NA TRBV20-1 CSLYTSEAFF TGCAGTCTATATACGAGTGAAGCTTTCTTT
TRBJ2-7 TRBD2 NA TRBV2 CASSELLAGEQYF TGTGCCAGCAGTGAATTACTAGCGGGCGAGCAGTACTTC
TRBJ1-2 NA NA TRBV28 CASSPLGREDTF TGTGCCAGCAGTCCCCTGGGGAGGGAAGACACCTTC
TRBJ2-2 NA NA TRBV6-6 CATRWGTTGELFF TGTGCCACTCGGTGGGGGACCACCGGGGAGCTGTTTTTT
TRBJ2-1 NA NA TRBV7-3 CASSRPSPFF TGTGCCAGCAGCCGTCCATCCCCGTTCTTC
TRBJ2-3 NA once TRBV30 CAWTPLGDTQYF TGTGCCTGGACCCCCTTGGGGGATACGCAGTATTTT
TRBJ1-2 TRBD1 NA TRBV5-1 CASSGSGQGYGYTF TGCGCCAGCAGCGGGTCGGGACAGGGGTATGGCTACACCTTC
TRBJ2-7 NA NA TRBV7-2 CASSTKARVEQYF TGTGCCAGCAGCACCAAAGCCCGGGTCGAGCAGTACTTC
TRBJ1-2 NA NA TRBV2 CASKGSSTVSGGYTF TGTGCCAGCAAGGGTTCTTCGACGGTTAGCGGTGGCTACACCTTC
TRBJ1-5 NA NA TRBV29-1 CTQPTVNPPQHF TGCACCCAGCCGACAGTCAATCCGCCCCAGCATTTT
TRBJ1-1 NA NA TRBV5-5 CASSLLGSGTEAFF TGTGCCAGCAGCTTGCTGGGGAGTGGCACTGAAGCTTTCTTT
TRBJ2-1 NA NA TRBV6-1 CASSRDGAYNEQFF TGTGCCAGCAGTAGGGACGGTGCCTACAATGAGCAGTTCTTC
TRBJ2-7 NA NA TRBV9 CASSVGQGTYEQYF TGTGCCAGCAGCGTAGGGCAGGGAACCTACGAGCAGTACTTC
TRBJ2-1 NA once TRBV29-1 CSAEILSYNEQFF TGCAGCGCAGAGATACTCTCCTACAATGAGCAGTTCTTC
TRBJ1-2 TRBD1 NA TRBV27 CASSLGTDYGYTF TGTGCCAGCAGTTTAGGGACAGACTATGGCTACACCTTC
TRBJ2-1 NA NA TRBV7-3 CASSLIGAGRDNEQFF TGTGCCAGCAGCTTAATTGGGGCGGGGCGCGACAATGAGCAGTTCTTC
TRBJ2-7 NA NA TRBV7-9 CASSLAVNSYEQYF TGTGCCAGCAGCTTAGCGGTGAACTCCTACGAGCAGTACTTC
TRBJ1-2 NA NA TRBV18 CASSQGYSLGYTF TGTGCCAGCTCCCAGGGATACAGTCTAGGCTACACCTTC
TRBJ1-2 NA NA TRBV20-1 CSWVTGYGYTF TGCAGTTGGGTAACTGGCTATGGCTACACCTTC
TRBJ1-6 NA NA TRBV6-6 CASSRDGNSPLHF TGTGCCAGCAGCCGCGACGGGAATTCACCCCTCCACTTT